Each of the 20 T cell receptor beta chains below was sequenced from the same sample in a study of blood T cells in healthy people across ages. Primers used in a second PCR of roughly 6 to 12 cycles were a sample-barcoded 5' primer and a J-beta primer mix. Using its own MiXCR run on the 5' RACE reads, TCRdb lists one record per CDR3 protein. The sample contains hundreds of thousands of distinct CDR3 sequences, about 28% of which appear only once. The specimen was blood. These receptors originate from a woman older than 75 in good health.

The chain uses TRBV20-1 and TRBJ2-7, with 10 bases fitting TRBD2. J was trimmed by 0 bases and V by 5 bases; bases with no gene match: 7. CDR1 and CDR2 from the germline V gene are DFQATT and SNEGSKA (reference sequence). The CDR3 is 15 residues long. DNA of the CDR3: TGCAGTGCTTCCCCGTGGACTAGCGGCTCCTACGAGCAGTACTTC. It encodes CSASPWTSGSYEQYF.

This clonotype was observed many times. The chain links TRBV18 to TRBJ2-5, with 8 bases fitting TRBD1. Trimming cost V 1 base and J 4 bases; bases outside gene matches: 8. The CDR3 is 16 residues long. Germline lookup yields CDR1 KGHSH and CDR2 LQKENI. This CDR3 is CASSPLARGLAETQYF. CDR3 DNA: TGTGCCAGCTCACCACTTGCCAGGGGGCTCGCAGAGACCCAGTACTTC.

The rearrangement links TRBV3-1 to TRBJ2-4; 8 positions agree with TRBD1. Germline CDR1 LGHDT, CDR2 YNNKEL (reference sequence). V lost 0 bases and J lost 2; bases outside the gene matches: 6. The CDR3 is 17 amino acids. CDR3 residues: CASSQDRQGNPKNIQYF. The CDR3 DNA reads as TGTGCCAGCAGCCAAGACCGACAGGGGAATCCCAAAAACATTCAGTACTTC.

The sample holds many counts of this clonotype. V is TRBV7-2 and J is TRBJ2-6; weak D call: TRBD1 (7 bases). The CDR3 length is 14 residues. Trimming took 8 bases from V and 2 from J, leaving 10 bases between them. The germline CDR1 and CDR2 sequences are SGHTA and FQGNSA. CDR3 region: CASVRGAGANVLTF. Here the CDR3 DNA reads TGTGCCAGCGTCAGGGGGGCTGGGGCCAACGTCCTGACTTTC.

In this sample, this clonotype turned up a few times. The chain joins TRBV3-1 to TRBJ1-5; D remains unclear. Germline assignment: CDR1 LGHDT and CDR2 YNNKEL (reference sequence). The CDR3 length is 15 residues. V was shortened by 1 base and J by 0 bases, with 7 bases between the two germline ends. The CDR3 bases are TGTGCCAGCAGCCAAGGGTCTTATAGCAATCAGCCCCAGCATTTT. Translating it yields CASSQGSYSNQPQHF.

In this sample, this clonotype turned up many times. The genes are TRBV20-1 and TRBJ1-2; no reliable D call. The CDR3 has 15 residues. Trimming cost V 4 bases and J 0 bases, with 15 bases left between them. Germline CDR1 and CDR2: DFQATT and SNEGSKA (reference sequence). The CDR3 here is CSATTISPSNYGYTF. CDR3 bases: TGCAGTGCTACGACAATTAGCCCATCTAACTATGGCTACACCTTC.

Comments on this clonotype: A clone one base away is much larger, so this may be a read error. The gene calls are TRBV5-1 and TRBJ2-5; D is perhaps TRBD1 or TRBD2 (6 bases each). The CDR3 runs 16 residues. The germline gives CDR1 SGHRS, CDR2 YFSETQ. The CDR3 is CASSLNVRGEYETRYF. The CDR3 DNA follows: TGCGCCAGCAGCTTGAATGTTAGGGGGGAATACGAGACCCGGTACTTC.

This clonotype was counted between two and nine times. This chain's CDR3 is CASSSQGALGTEAFF. DNA for the CDR3: TGTGCCAGCAGCTCACAGGGGGCTCTAGGCACTGAAGCTTTCTTT. The genes are TRBV27 and TRBJ1-1; TRBD1 agrees at 9 bases. The CDR3 is made up of 15 amino acids. In germline, CDR1 is MNHEY, CDR2 SMNVEV (reference sequence). Unmatched junction bases numbered 9, after V lost 6 bases and J lost 4 bases.

A word on this clonotype: The junction differs from germline at one of its ends, possibly a read error. The rearrangement joins TRBV19 to TRBJ2-1; 10 nucleotides align to TRBD2. Germline V CDR1 and CDR2: LNHDA, SQIVND (reference sequence). The CDR3 contains 18 residues. The CDR3 DNA sequence: TGTGCCGGTAGTATAAGTTATAGGACTAGCGGTTCCTACAATGAGCAGTTCTTC. This translates into CAGSISYRTSGSYNEQFF.

Ten or more counts support this clonotype. J is TRBJ1-1 and V is TRBV6-2 or TRBV6-3; D is undetermined. Trimming took 2 bases from V and 1 from J, leaving 11 bases between them. There are 15 residues in the CDR3. Germline V gene sequence: CDR1 MNHEY, CDR2 SVGEGT. The CDR3 DNA is TGTGCCAGCAGTTACCGAGGCACAAGGAACACTGAAGCTTTCTTT. Translating gives CASSYRGTRNTEAFF.

This clonotype was recorded at least ten times. This chain links TRBV20-1 with TRBJ2-7, with D uncertain. The CDR3 spans 13 residues. Per germline, CDR1 DFQATT and CDR2 SNEGSKA (reference sequence). The germline V and J ends were trimmed by 2 bases and 0 bases, with 8 bases remaining between them. This CDR3 is CSARIPSSYEQYF. DNA for the CDR3: TGCAGTGCTAGAATTCCCAGCTCCTACGAGCAGTACTTC.

The chain carries TRBV20-1 and TRBJ1-5; D not certain. V was trimmed by 3 bases and J by 0 bases, leaving 12 bases between them. The germline gives CDR1 DFQATT, CDR2 SNEGSKA (reference sequence). The length of the CDR3 is 15 residues. DNA of the CDR3: TGCAGTGCTAGGGACGGTAGTCATAGCAATCAGCCCCAGCATTTT. Translation: CSARDGSHSNQPQHF.

The sample holds one count of this clonotype. A much larger clone differs by one base, so this may be a read error. The chain is built from TRBV10-3 and TRBJ2-7, with 8 positions matching TRBD2. Unmatched junction bases numbered 8, after V lost 1 base and J lost 0 bases. This CDR3 is built from 17 residues. Germline CDR1 and CDR2: ENHRY and SYGVKD. The chain's CDR3 is CAISEFFRAGDSYEQYF. The CDR3 region has the DNA TGTGCCATCAGTGAGTTCTTTCGAGCGGGGGACTCCTACGAGCAGTACTTC.

This clonotype has a count of ten or more. The V and J genes are TRBV7-2 and TRBJ1-4, with TRBD1 matching 10 bases. This CDR3 has 14 amino acids. V dropped 6 bases and J dropped 8; count of bases not matched to a gene: 6. Looked up from germline, CDR1 is SGHTA and CDR2 is FQGNSA. CDR3 amino acids: CASSPTGGGEKLFF. DNA of the CDR3: TGTGCCAGCAGTCCGACAGGGGGCGGCGAAAAACTGTTTTTT.

J is TRBJ1-1 and V is TRBV18; D is unresolved. V was shortened by 3 bases and J by 5 bases, with 10 bases between the two germline ends. The CDR3 is made up of 13 amino acids. Germline loops: CDR1 KGHSH, CDR2 LQKENI. Here the CDR3 reads CASSPYDLTEAFF. In nucleotides, the CDR3 is TGTGCCAGCTCACCTTATGATCTAACTGAAGCTTTCTTT.

This clonotype was recorded a few times. The CDR3 protein is CASNSRGLLWLSGANVLTF. DNA for the CDR3: TGTGCCAGCAATTCCAGGGGGCTGCTTTGGCTCTCTGGGGCCAACGTCCTGACTTTC. V and J are TRBV28 and TRBJ2-6, with 8 bases that match TRBD1. Germline V gene sequence: CDR1 MDHEN, CDR2 SYDVKM. CDR3 length: 19 residues. The trim removed 7 bases at V and 0 bases at J, leaving 14 bases unmatched.

In its sample, this clonotype was seen many times. The chain uses TRBV3-1 and TRBJ2-7; 7 bases map to TRBD2. This CDR3 region has 15 residues. Germline V gene data show CDR1 as LGHDT and CDR2 as YNNKEL (reference sequence). Trimming took 1 base from V and 6 from J; bases not matched to a gene: 9. Here the CDR3 DNA reads TGTGCCAGCAGCCAAGGACGGGGTGGACTAGTCGAGCAGTACTTC. Protein sequence: CASSQGRGGLVEQYF.

This sequence joins TRBV7-2 and TRBJ2-1; possible D gene TRBD1, 5 bases. CDR1 and CDR2 from the germline V gene are SGHTA and FQGNSA. Deletions cut 9 bases from V and 13 bases from J, with 25 bases between. The CDR3 is 14 amino acids. As DNA, the CDR3 is TGTGCCAGTTCCCAGGGTGGCCGGCAAGAGACCCAGTTCTTC. The encoded protein is CASSQGGRQETQFF.

This clonotype was seen repeatedly, ten times or more. The chain uses TRBV7-2 and TRBJ2-1; D remains ambiguous. From germline, CDR1 is SGHTA and CDR2 FQGNSA. The V end was cut by 5 bases, the J end by 10 bases, with 12 bases between. The CDR3 totals 12 residues. In DNA form, the CDR3 reads TGTGCCAGCAGCCCACCTGGTCCGGAGCAGTTCTTC. Residues: CASSPPGPEQFF. Supplemented by reference TRBV7-2 and TRBJ2-1, the full variable domain reads GAGVSQSPSNKVTEKGKDVELRCDPISGHTALYWYRQSLGQGLEFLIYFQGNSAPDKSGLPSDRFSAERTGGSVSTLTIQRTQQEDSAVYLCASSPPGPEQFFGPGTRLTVL.

On this clonotype: Germline and junction disagree at one end, which may indicate a read error. CDR3 coding DNA: TGTGCCGGCAGCTTAGTAGCGAACTTTCAGATGAACACTGAAGCTTTCTTT. This codes for CAGSLVANFQMNTEAFF. This rearrangement joins TRBV7-6 to TRBJ1-1; D unclear. The CDR3 has 17 residues. Germline assignment: CDR1 SGHVS and CDR2 FNYEAQ.